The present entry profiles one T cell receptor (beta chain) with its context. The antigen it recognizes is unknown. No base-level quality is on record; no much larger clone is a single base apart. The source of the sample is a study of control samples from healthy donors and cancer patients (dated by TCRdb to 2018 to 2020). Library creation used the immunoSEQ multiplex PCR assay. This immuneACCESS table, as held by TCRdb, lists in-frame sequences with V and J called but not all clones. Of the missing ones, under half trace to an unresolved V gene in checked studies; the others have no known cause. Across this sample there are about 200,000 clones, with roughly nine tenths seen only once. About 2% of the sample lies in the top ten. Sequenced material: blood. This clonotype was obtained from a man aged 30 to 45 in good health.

The sequenced DNA is TGTGCCAGCAGCTTAGGGTTACTGAGGAACACTGAAGCTTTCTTT. Its protein product is CASSLGLLRNTEAFF. The sequence is built from TRBV11-2 and TRBJ1-1; the D gene remains uncertain. The germline ends are 10 bases apart after V is trimmed by 1 base and J by 1 base. The CDR3 has 15 amino acids, counting the end cysteine and phenylalanine. Left in the record is the CDR3 DNA by itself, 45 bases read in frame from the first base. The germline V gene provides CDR1 SGHAT and CDR2 FQNNGV.